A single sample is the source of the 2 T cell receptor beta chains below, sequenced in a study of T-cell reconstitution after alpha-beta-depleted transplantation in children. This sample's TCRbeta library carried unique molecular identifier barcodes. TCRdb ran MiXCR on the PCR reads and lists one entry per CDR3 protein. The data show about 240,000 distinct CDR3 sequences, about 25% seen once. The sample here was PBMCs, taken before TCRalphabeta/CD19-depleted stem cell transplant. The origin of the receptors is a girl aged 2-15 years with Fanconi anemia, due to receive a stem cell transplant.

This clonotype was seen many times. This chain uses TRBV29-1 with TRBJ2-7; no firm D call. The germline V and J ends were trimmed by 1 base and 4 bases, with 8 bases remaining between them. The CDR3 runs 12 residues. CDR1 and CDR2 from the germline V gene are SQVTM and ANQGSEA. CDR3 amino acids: CSVEGARYEQYF. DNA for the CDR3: TGCAGCGTTGAAGGGGCGCGTTACGAGCAGTACTTC.

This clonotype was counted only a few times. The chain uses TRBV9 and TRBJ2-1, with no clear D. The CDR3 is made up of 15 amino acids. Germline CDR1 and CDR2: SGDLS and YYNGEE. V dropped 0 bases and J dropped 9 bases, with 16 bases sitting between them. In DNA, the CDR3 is TGTGCCAGCAGCGTAGAGGAGACCCCGGGTTCTGAGCAGTTCTTC. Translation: CASSVEETPGSEQFF.